Below, 16 T cell receptor beta chains from the same sample are listed, as sequenced in a study of blood T cell repertoires in COVID-19 (dated by TCRdb to about 2020). Library preparation employed the immunoSEQ multiplex PCR assay. TCRdb retrieved this table from immuneACCESS and kept in-frame rearrangements only. Not all clones are present; in checked studies, unresolved V genes account for under half, and no reason is known for the remainder. A total of around 130,000 clones appear in this sample, 86% of them only once. The ten most abundant clones make up about 4.5% of the sample. Material: peripheral blood. Every receptor here comes from a man aged 40-50 years with acute or convalescent COVID-19.

Comment on this clone: Other DNA variants within this sample encode the same CDR3. This sequence joins TRBV5-1 and TRBJ1-1, with unresolved D. This CDR3 comprises 14 residues. The germline V gene has CDR1 SGHRS and CDR2 YFSETQ. V lost 0 bases, J lost 4 bases, and 10 bases lay in between. The DNA for the CDR3 is TGCGCCAGCAGCTTGGACGGAGGCGGCACTGAAGCTTTCTTT. The encoded protein is CASSLDGGGTEAFF.

The gene calls are TRBV10-3 and TRBJ2-7; 7 nucleotides match TRBD1. Germline V lookup: CDR1 ENHRY, CDR2 SYGVKD. V lost 5 bases, J lost 5 bases, and 3 bases stayed unmatched. This CDR3 spans 12 amino acids. The CDR3 nucleotides are TGTGCCATCAGTAAGACAGGGAACGAGCAGTACTTC. Translation: CAISKTGNEQYF.

This chain uses TRBV12-5 with TRBJ2-5; D possibly corresponds to TRBD1 (5 bases). The germline V gene encodes CDR1 LGHNT and CDR2 FRNRAP. This CDR3 spans 13 amino acids. V lost 6 bases and J lost 3, with 11 bases in between. The CDR3 loop is CASGPDRKETQYF. CDR3 nucleotide sequence: TGTGCTAGTGGCCCCGACAGAAAAGAGACCCAGTACTTC.

V and J are TRBV3-1 (or the pseudogene TRBV3-2) and TRBJ1-6, with 7 bases that match TRBD1. Germline V gene sequence: CDR1 LGHDT, CDR2 YNNKEL (reference sequence). The V segment lost 6 bases and the J segment 9 bases; nucleotides outside the gene matches: 8. The CDR3 runs to 14 residues. The CDR3 here is CASRLTGEGSPLHF. The CDR3 DNA reads as TGTGCCAGCAGACTTACAGGGGAAGGTTCACCCCTCCACTTT.

As concerns this clone: The sample holds other DNA sequences that translate to the same CDR3. The J gene is TRBJ1-4, the V gene TRBV29-1, with 7 bases lining up with TRBD1. Looked up from germline, CDR1 is SQVTM and CDR2 is ANQGSEA. The CDR3 is 13 residues long. Unmatched junction bases numbered 1, after V lost 6 bases and J lost 0 bases. CDR3 in DNA: TGCAGCGTCGGACAGGCAACTAATGAAAAACTGTTTTTT. It translates to CSVGQATNEKLFF.

This clone was seen only once. This sequence joins TRBV20-1 and TRBJ1-1, with TRBD1 matching 8 bases. CDR3 length: 15 residues. Trimming at V came to 3 bases and at J to 0 bases, leaving 6 bases not matched to a gene. The germline V gene has CDR1 DFQATT and CDR2 SNEGSKA (reference sequence). CDR3 sequence: CSASQGARMNTEAFF. CDR3 DNA: TGCAGTGCTAGTCAGGGGGCGAGAATGAACACTGAAGCTTTCTTT.

This chain uses TRBV7-2 with TRBJ1-3, with D uncertain. Trimming removed 1 base from V and 0 bases from J, with 7 bases in between. Germline CDR1 reads SGHTA; CDR2 reads FQGNSA. This CDR3 contains 15 residues. CDR3 bases: TGTGCCAGCAGCTTAGAGGCTAGCTCTGGAAACACCATATATTTT. Translating gives CASSLEASSGNTIYF.

The genes are TRBV30 and TRBJ1-1, with 8 bases matching TRBD1. Germline V gives CDR1 GTSNPN, CDR2 SVGIG (reference sequence). V lost 5 bases, J lost 1 base, and 3 bases stayed unmatched. The CDR3 is 13 residues long. This CDR3 reads CAWDRGENTEAFF. CDR3 bases: TGTGCCTGGGACAGGGGCGAGAACACTGAAGCTTTCTTT.

The CDR3: CASSQTVSSYNSPLHF. As DNA, the CDR3 is TGTGCCAGCAGCCAGACAGTGAGCTCCTATAATTCACCCCTCCACTTT. The genes are TRBV3-1 (or the pseudogene TRBV3-2) and TRBJ1-6, with D perhaps TRBD1 (5 bases). The CDR3 length is 16 residues. Germline V gene data show CDR1 as LGHDT and CDR2 as YNNKEL (reference sequence). V was clipped by 3 bases and J by 0 bases, with 9 bases between them.

The chain employs TRBV11-2 and TRBJ2-7; tentatively, D is TRBD2 (6 bases). The CDR3 totals 15 residues. Trimming left V 7 bases short and J 0 bases short, with 16 bases between. CDR1 is SGHAT, CDR2 FQNNGV, per germline. The CDR3 sequence is CASTFTRGLSYEQYF. Written as DNA, the CDR3 is TGTGCCAGCACCTTCACGCGGGGCCTCTCCTACGAGCAGTACTTC.

Written as DNA, the CDR3 is TGTGCCAGCACTACTAGCGGGAGCTACGAGCAGTACTTC. Protein: CASTTSGSYEQYF. This chain connects TRBV6-5 to TRBJ2-7; 11 nucleotides agree with TRBD2. The ends lost 7 bases at V and 3 bases at J; junction bases unmatched: 2. From germline, CDR1 is MNHEY and CDR2 SVGAGI. The length of the CDR3 is 13 residues.

The chain recombines TRBV5-1 with TRBJ2-3; 14 positions match TRBD2. Unmatched junction bases numbered 7, after V lost 4 bases and J lost 3 bases. The CDR3 runs to 17 residues. CDR1 is SGHRS, CDR2 YFSETQ, per germline. CDR3 DNA sequence: TGCGCCAGCAGCAAAGGGACTAGCGGGAGCGGGACAGATACGCAGTATTTT. This gives the protein CASSKGTSGSGTDTQYF.

The chain has TRBV13 and TRBJ2-3; TRBD1 is a possible D gene (5 bases). The CDR3 is 15 amino acids. In germline, CDR1 is PRHDT, CDR2 FYEKMQ (reference sequence). With 1 base removed from V and 3 bases from J, the gap between germline ends came to 11 bases. This CDR3 is CASSLEGQGTDTQYF. DNA for the CDR3: TGTGCCAGCAGCTTAGAGGGGCAGGGAACAGATACGCAGTATTTT.

The CDR3 DNA reads TGCGCCAGCAGCTTGGACGGGGCGGGAGGCTGGGATGAGACCCAGTACTTC. Translated, it gives CASSLDGAGGWDETQYF. This chain connects TRBV5-1 to TRBJ2-5; 8 nucleotides match TRBD2. The CDR3 is made up of 17 amino acids. The V and J ends lost 0 bases and 5 bases, in that order; junction bases with no gene match: 12. From germline, CDR1 is SGHRS and CDR2 YFSETQ. The full variable domain, with the rest looked up from reference TRBV5-1 and TRBJ2-5, is KAGVTQTPRYLIKTRGQQVTLSCSPISGHRSVSWYQQTPGQGLQFLFEYFSETQRNKGNFPGRFSGRQFSNSRSEMNVSTLELGDSALYLCASSLDGAGGWDETQYFGPGTRLLVL.

The chain combines TRBV5-1 with TRBJ1-1, with a weak D call TRBD1 (5 bases). V shed 6 bases and J shed 0 bases, with 9 bases lying between them. CDR3 size: 13 residues. Germline V CDR1 and CDR2: SGHRS, YFSETQ. The CDR3 sequence: CASTDMMNTEAFF. CDR3 bases: TGCGCCAGCACGGACATGATGAACACTGAAGCTTTCTTT.

The table lists this clone with a count of one. V is TRBV25-1 and J is TRBJ1-3; no firm D call. CDR1 MGHDK and CDR2 SYGVNS come from the germline V gene. The CDR3 spans 11 residues. V was shortened by 2 bases and J by 9 bases, with 5 bases between the two germline ends. CDR3 in amino acids: CASSESRTIYF. The CDR3 region has the DNA TGTGCCAGCAGTGAAAGCCGCACCATATATTTT.